The clone carrying this T cell receptor beta chain was observed a few times. Its antigen is not known. Whole-study results and caveats: In terms of TCR gene usage, tumor memory CD4+ T cells clustered together with blood and lymph node memory CD4+ cells, as well as with lymph node naive CD4+ cells.

The memory fraction was CD4+CD45RO+CD25- cells. The CDR3 spans 15 residues. The germline CDR1 and CDR2 sequences are MDHEN and SYDVKM. The V gene end was trimmed by 2 bases and the J gene end by 3 bases; junction bases not matched to a gene: 3. Full-length variable regions came from constant-region reverse primers plus semi-nested Nested Universal Primer A PCR. TCRdb ran MiXCR on the 5' RACE reads and lists one entry per CDR3 protein. This repertoire shows about 32,000 distinct CDR3 sequences, approximately 25% found once; its top ten account for approximately 4%. The clonotype originates from a female donor with breast cancer. The V call is TRBV28, the J call TRBJ2-7, with TRBD2 identical over 11 bases. Sequenced material: memory CD4+ T cells sorted from blood. Subset described: memory CD4+ T cells, CD4+CD45RO+CD25-. CDR3 sequence (DNA): TGTGCCAGCAGTTTAGAGCTAGCGGGAGGCTACGAGCAGTACTTC. It encodes CASSLELAGGYEQYF.